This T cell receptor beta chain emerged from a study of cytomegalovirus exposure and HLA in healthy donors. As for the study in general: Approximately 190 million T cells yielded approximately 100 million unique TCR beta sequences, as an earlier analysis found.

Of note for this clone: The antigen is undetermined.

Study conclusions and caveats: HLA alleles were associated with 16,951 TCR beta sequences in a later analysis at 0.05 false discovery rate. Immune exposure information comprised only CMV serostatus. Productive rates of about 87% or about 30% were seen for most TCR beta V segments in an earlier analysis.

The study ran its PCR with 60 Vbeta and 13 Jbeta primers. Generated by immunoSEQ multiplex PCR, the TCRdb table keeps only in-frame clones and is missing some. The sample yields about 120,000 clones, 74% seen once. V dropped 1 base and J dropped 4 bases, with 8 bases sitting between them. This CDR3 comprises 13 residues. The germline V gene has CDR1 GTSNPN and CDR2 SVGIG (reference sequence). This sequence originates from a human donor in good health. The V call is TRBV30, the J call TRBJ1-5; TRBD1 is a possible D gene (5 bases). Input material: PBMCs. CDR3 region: CAWSGQGNQPQHF. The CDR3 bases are TGTGCCTGGAGTGGCCAGGGTAATCAGCCCCAGCATTTT.